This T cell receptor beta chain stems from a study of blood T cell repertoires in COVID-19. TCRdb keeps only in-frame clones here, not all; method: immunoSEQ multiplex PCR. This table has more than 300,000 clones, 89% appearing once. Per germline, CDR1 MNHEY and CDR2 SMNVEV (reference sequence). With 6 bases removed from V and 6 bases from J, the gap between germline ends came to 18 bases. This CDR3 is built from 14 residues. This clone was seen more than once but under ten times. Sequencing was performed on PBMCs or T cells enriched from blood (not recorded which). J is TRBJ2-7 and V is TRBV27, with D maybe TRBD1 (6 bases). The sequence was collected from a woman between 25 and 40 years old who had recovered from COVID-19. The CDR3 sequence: CASSLTGYSGEQYF. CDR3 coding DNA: TGTGCCAGCAGCCTCACAGGGTATTCCGGCGAGCAGTACTTC.